One TCR beta chain is described in this entry. How the authors handled the data: It was from reference gene primer amplification that nucleated cell counts were estimated. TCRdb keeps only in-frame clones here, not all; method: immunoSEQ multiplex PCR. V and J calls and clone size are given by that table; D and trimming were obtained from the DNA. This sample carries about 99,000 clones, roughly 89% of them seen once, and the ten largest clones take roughly 17%. This sample stems from a study of blood T cell repertoires in COVID-19. At the level of the study: Samples taken during acute and convalescent COVID-19 were collected in the United States, Italy and Spain. Nucleic acid was either cDNA or gDNA, and it came from T cells, B-cell-depleted T cells, or PBMCs.

CDR3 size: 13 residues. CDR1 and CDR2 from the germline V gene are SGDLS and YYNGEE. The germline V and J ends were trimmed by 5 bases and 1 base, with 6 bases remaining between them. The chain recombines TRBV9 with TRBJ2-2; D is unresolved. Sequencing was done on a sample of peripheral blood. This receptor was taken from a woman older than 75 in a cohort sampled during active COVID-19. The CDR3 sequence: CASRTGNTGELFF. CDR3 coding DNA: TGTGCCAGCAGGACTGGGAACACCGGGGAGCTGTTTTTT.